These 21 T cell receptor beta chains were all obtained from the same sample, sequenced in a study of blood T cell repertoires in COVID-19 (dated by TCRdb to 2018 to 2021). The library was generated by the immunoSEQ multiplex PCR assay. Here the immuneACCESS table is served through TCRdb, limited to in-frame sequences with V and J called. Missing clones are a known gap in these copies; in checked studies unresolved V genes cover under half, and the rest lacks a known reason. The sample profile shows 150,000 to 200,000 clones; roughly 89% of them were found once. The top ten hold about 5% of the sample. The source material was peripheral blood. Receptors were obtained from a human donor in a cohort sampled during active COVID-19.

This rearrangement joins TRBV5-6 to TRBJ2-1, with TRBD2 matching over 10 bases. Germline CDR1 SGHDT, CDR2 YYEEEE. V lost 5 bases and J lost 7; bases outside the gene matches: 9. This CDR3 contains 15 residues. The CDR3 loop reads CASRKAGGPQNEQFF. The DNA for the CDR3 is TGTGCCAGCAGGAAAGCGGGGGGGCCGCAGAATGAGCAGTTCTTC.

The chain is built from TRBV5-4 and TRBJ2-6, with 8 nucleotides matching TRBD2. Germline trimming cut 10 bases from V and 2 bases from J; bases unmatched to any gene: 8. The CDR3 contains 15 residues. Per germline, CDR1 SGHNT and CDR2 YYREEE (reference sequence). CDR3 amino acids: CAGERGSPGANVLTF. Here the CDR3 DNA reads TGTGCCGGCGAGCGGGGGTCCCCTGGGGCCAACGTCCTGACTTTC.

The rearrangement links TRBV16 to TRBJ2-7; D is undetermined. Trimming shortened V by 2 bases and J by 7 bases, and 12 bases separated the two germline ends. The CDR3 runs to 13 residues. Per germline, CDR1 KGHSY and CDR2 FQNENV. This chain's CDR3 is CASSQSKSGEQYF. CDR3 sequence (DNA): TGTGCCAGCAGCCAAAGTAAGTCGGGTGAGCAGTACTTC.

This clone was seen once. This chain links TRBV6-2 or TRBV6-3 with TRBJ2-5; 13 bases are a match to TRBD2. This CDR3 has 16 amino acids. V shed 2 bases, J shed 3 bases, and the junction held 3 bases outside the gene matches. The germline CDR1 and CDR2 sequences are MNHEY and SVGEGT. The CDR3 loop reads CASSYPGLAGKETQYF. DNA for the CDR3: TGTGCCAGCAGTTACCCGGGACTAGCGGGGAAAGAGACCCAGTACTTC.

V and J are TRBV29-1 and TRBJ1-2; D might be TRBD1 (6 bases). Germline CDR1 SQVTM, CDR2 ANQGSEA. V was clipped by 8 bases and J by 3 bases, with 13 bases between them. The CDR3 is 12 amino acids. CDR3 loop: CSLRDKDYGYTF. For the CDR3, the DNA is TGCAGCCTAAGGGACAAGGACTATGGCTACACCTTC.

This clone has just a few counts. V gene TRBV2 combines with J gene TRBJ1-5; no clear D. This CDR3 spans 15 amino acids. V was shortened by 3 bases and J by 0 bases, with 9 bases between the two germline ends. CDR1 is SNHLY and CDR2 is FYNNEI in the germline V gene. This chain's CDR3 is CASSEFDISNQPQHF. CDR3 DNA sequence: TGTGCCAGCAGTGAGTTTGACATTAGCAATCAGCCCCAGCATTTT.

The CDR3 region has the DNA TGTGCCACCAGTGAGGCGGGACAGGGGGTGGATGGCTACACCTTC. Encoded protein: CATSEAGQGVDGYTF. The rearrangement links TRBV24-1 to TRBJ1-2; 11 positions agree with TRBD1. This CDR3 contains 15 residues. Losses at the gene ends were 4 bases for V and 6 bases for J; bases not matched to a gene: 6. Per the germline V gene, CDR1 is KGHDR and CDR2 is SFDVKD.

V gene TRBV12-3 or TRBV12-4 combines with J gene TRBJ2-7, with D perhaps matching TRBD2 (6 bases). There are 11 residues in the CDR3. With 3 bases removed from V and 6 bases from J, the gap between germline ends came to 6 bases. DNA of the CDR3: TGTGCCAGCAGTTTTAGCGGCGAGCAGTACTTC. Translation gives CASSFSGEQYF.

This clone was counted a single time. This sequence joins TRBV6-5 and TRBJ1-2; D may be TRBD1 (5 bases). This CDR3 spans 14 amino acids. Germline CDR1 reads MNHEY; CDR2 reads SVGAGI. V shed 0 bases and J shed 7 bases, with 12 bases lying between them. The CDR3 loop reads CASSYSDKLSGYTF. The DNA for the CDR3 is TGTGCCAGCAGTTACTCGGACAAACTAAGTGGCTACACCTTC.

This clone was counted a single time. This rearrangement joins TRBV10-2 to TRBJ2-5, with 8 bases fitting TRBD2. With V trimmed by 8 bases and J by 4 bases, 9 bases remained unmatched. CDR1 is WSHSY, CDR2 SAAADI, per germline. CDR3 length: 14 amino acids. CDR3 in amino acids: CASWGSGERETQYF. The CDR3 bases are TGCGCCAGCTGGGGTAGCGGGGAAAGAGAGACCCAGTACTTC.

V usage is TRBV4-1 and J usage is TRBJ2-3; TRBD2 matches 8 bases. V lost 1 base to trimming and J lost 4 bases; unmatched junction nucleotides: 13. Germline V gene data show CDR1 as MGHRA and CDR2 as YSYEKL. The CDR3 has 18 amino acids. The CDR3 coding sequence is TGCGCCAGCAGCCAAGGAGTCGTACGGGAGGGCCAGGCAGATACGCAGTATTTT. Its protein product is CASSQGVVREGQADTQYF.

The rearrangement uses TRBV30 and TRBJ2-2; D is ambiguous. The V gene lost 5 bases and the J gene lost 0 bases, with 4 bases spanning the gap. The CDR3 is 12 amino acids. Per germline, CDR1 GTSNPN and CDR2 SVGIG (reference sequence). Here the CDR3 DNA reads TGTGCCTGGCAATCGAACACCGGGGAGCTGTTTTTT. Its protein product is CAWQSNTGELFF. Using reference TRBV30 and TRBJ2-2 for the parts outside the CDR3, the full variable domain is SQTIHQWPATLVQPVGSPLSLECTVEGTSNPNLYWYRQAAGRGLQLLFYSVGIGQISSEVPQNLSASRPQDRQFILSSKKLLLSDSGFYLCAWQSNTGELFFGEGSRLTVL.

The chain uses TRBV19 and TRBJ2-5; 12 nucleotides agree with TRBD2. Germline trimming cut 3 bases from V and 4 bases from J; bases unmatched to any gene: 3. This CDR3 comprises 15 residues. CDR1 is LNHDA and CDR2 is SQIVND in the germline V gene (reference sequence). The CDR3 DNA reads TGTGCCAGTAGTATGACTAGCGGGAGCTTAGAGACCCAGTACTTC. Its protein is CASSMTSGSLETQYF. Supplemented by reference TRBV19 and TRBJ2-5, the full variable domain reads DGGITQSPKYLFRKEGQNVTLSCEQNLNHDAMYWYRQDPGQGLRLIYYSQIVNDFQKGDIAEGYSVSREKKESFPLTVTSAQKNPTAFYLCASSMTSGSLETQYFGPGTRLLVL.

The V and J genes are TRBV6-6 and TRBJ2-1; 10 bases align to TRBD2. V was pared by 2 bases and J by 6 bases, with 4 bases of the junction left unmatched. CDR3 length equals 15 residues. Germline values: CDR1 MNHNY, CDR2 SVGAGI (reference sequence). The chain's CDR3 is CASSYRSGRANEQFF. The CDR3 bases are TGTGCCAGCAGTTACAGGAGCGGGAGGGCCAATGAGCAGTTCTTC.

The genes are TRBV27 and TRBJ2-7; 9 bases line up with TRBD2. Unmatched junction bases numbered 8, after V lost 4 bases and J lost 4 bases. Germline-derived CDR1 and CDR2 are MNHEY and SMNVEV (reference sequence). The CDR3 consists of 15 residues. The CDR3 DNA reads TGTGCCAGCAGTTCAATAGCGGGGGCCTTTTACGAGCAGTACTTC. Encoded protein: CASSSIAGAFYEQYF.

The chain joins TRBV12-2 to TRBJ2-7; no DNA check was done on the table's D call, TRBD2. TRBV12-2 is reported as a pseudogene. The CDR3 consists of 19 residues. The CDR3 loop reads CASRQNPGHWTRRRYEQYF. The DNA for the CDR3 is TGTGCAAGTCGACAAAATCCGGGACACTGGACTAGGCGGCGGTACGAGCAGTACTTC.

The rearrangement links TRBV16 to TRBJ2-1, with 8 bases matching TRBD2. Trimming removed 0 bases from V and 12 bases from J; junction bases left unmatched: 10. This CDR3 has 15 residues. The V gene's germline CDR1 is KGHSY and CDR2 FQNENV. CDR3 residues: CASSQSGVAGSRQFF. DNA of the CDR3: TGTGCCAGCAGCCAATCCGGGGTAGCGGGGTCACGGCAGTTCTTC.

The rearrangement uses TRBV10-3 and TRBJ1-3; TRBD1 agrees at 10 bases. Looked up from germline, CDR1 is ENHRY and CDR2 is SYGVKD. The CDR3 has 16 amino acids. Germline trimming cut 2 bases from V and 4 bases from J; bases unmatched to any gene: 5. CDR3 in DNA: TGTGCCATCAGTGAGGGGACAGGGGTTACGGGAAACACCATATATTTT. This sequence encodes CAISEGTGVTGNTIYF.

The rearrangement links TRBV6-1 to TRBJ1-5, with 9 bases lining up with TRBD1. In germline, CDR1 is MNHNS, CDR2 SASEGT. This CDR3 spans 14 amino acids. The V gene end was trimmed by 2 bases and the J gene end by 6 bases; junction bases not matched to a gene: 2. In nucleotides, the CDR3 is TGTGCCAGCAGTGAAAACAGGGGGCCTCAGCCCCAGCATTTT. It specifies CASSENRGPQPQHF.

V and J are TRBV5-6 and TRBJ1-1; the match to TRBD1 covers 8 bases. Germline V lookup: CDR1 SGHDT, CDR2 YYEEEE. V lost 1 base and J lost 5; bases outside the gene matches: 1. This CDR3 comprises 13 residues. The CDR3 loop reads CASSLTGGTEAFF. The CDR3 region has the DNA TGTGCCAGCAGCTTGACAGGGGGTACTGAAGCTTTCTTT.

The chain uses TRBV12-3 or TRBV12-4 and TRBJ1-1; a possible D gene is TRBD1 (6 bases). The CDR3 covers 13 residues. V was pared by 1 base and J by 5 bases, with 8 bases between. The CDR3 here is CASSLGRGTEAFF. The CDR3 nucleotides are TGTGCCAGCAGTTTAGGCAGGGGAACTGAAGCTTTCTTT.